Listed here are 18 T cell receptor beta chains from one sample, sequenced in a study of OX40 agonist ivuxolimab in advanced cancers. Clones were sequenced by immunoSEQ multiplex PCR, and TCRdb holds only the in-frame ones, with some missing. The table has about 65,000 clones, around 87% seen once. The material was CD4+ or CD8+ T cells sorted from blood, obtained in a trial of the OX40 agonist ivuxolimab. The receptors shown here come from an adult with an advanced solid tumor such as melanoma, head and neck, liver or kidney cancer.

The chain employs TRBV6-5 and TRBJ1-5, with 7 positions matching TRBD1. Germline CDR1 MNHEY, CDR2 SVGAGI. The ends lost 5 bases at V and 2 bases at J; junction bases unmatched: 6. The CDR3 extends over 15 amino acids. The chain's CDR3 is CASSRQGLGNQPQHF. The CDR3, as DNA: TGTGCCAGCAGTCGACAGGGATTGGGCAATCAGCCCCAGCATTTT.

The chain carries TRBV7-9 and TRBJ1-2; 7 bases align to TRBD1. The J segment lost 4 bases and the V segment lost 5 bases, leaving 10 bases of the junction unmatched. The germline V gene encodes CDR1 SEHNR and CDR2 FQNEAQ (reference sequence). The CDR3 spans 15 residues. CDR3 sequence reads: CASSGPKTGSYGYTF. Written as DNA, the CDR3 is TGTGCCAGCAGCGGACCTAAGACAGGGAGCTATGGCTACACCTTC.

The rearrangement links TRBV11-1 to TRBJ2-3; 11 nucleotides agree with TRBD2. CDR3 length: 16 amino acids. With V trimmed by 2 bases and J by 6 bases, 7 bases remained unmatched. The germline gives CDR1 SGHAT, CDR2 FQDESV (reference sequence). As DNA, the CDR3 is TGTGCCAGCAGCTTAAGACTAGCGGGGCACCCCGATACGCAGTATTTT. Encoded protein: CASSLRLAGHPDTQYF.

This clone occurred once. The genes are TRBV30 and TRBJ1-2; tentative D call: TRBD1 (6 bases). Germline V gene lookup returns CDR1 GTSNPN and CDR2 SVGIG (reference sequence). V was trimmed by 1 base and J by 5 bases, leaving 11 bases between them. This CDR3 has 13 amino acids. The CDR3, as DNA: TGTGCCTGGAGTGCCGGGACAACTTATGGCTACACCTTC. This codes for CAWSAGTTYGYTF.

The rearrangement links TRBV5-1 to TRBJ2-7; the D gene could be TRBD1 or TRBD2 (6 bases each). The CDR3 extends over 17 amino acids. Germline assignment: CDR1 SGHRS and CDR2 YFSETQ. Trimming removed 2 bases from V and 1 base from J, with 19 bases in between. Here the CDR3 DNA reads TGCGCCAGCAGCTTATCCTCGGGGGCCTCGTGGTCCTACGAGCAGTACTTC. Protein product: CASSLSSGASWSYEQYF.

The chain has TRBV15 and TRBJ1-5, with 9 bases fitting TRBD1. The germline CDR1 and CDR2 sequences are LNHNV and YYDKDF (reference sequence). V shed 3 bases and J 4 bases; nucleotides not matched to a gene: 7. The CDR3 is made up of 16 amino acids. The chain's CDR3 is CATSSWGQGDNQPQHF. Written as DNA, the CDR3 is TGTGCCACCAGCAGCTGGGGACAGGGTGATAATCAGCCCCAGCATTTT. Combining the CDR3 with reference TRBV15 and TRBJ1-5 gives the whole variable domain DAMVIQNPRYQVTQFGKPVTLSCSQTLNHNVMYWYQQKSSQAPKLLFHYYDKDFNNEADTPDNFQSRRPNTSFCFLDIRSPGLGDTAMYLCATSSWGQGDNQPQHFGDGTRLSIL.

The V gene is TRBV30, the J gene TRBJ1-1, with D perhaps TRBD1 (5 bases). The CDR3 has 12 residues. Per germline, CDR1 GTSNPN and CDR2 SVGIG (reference sequence). V lost 2 bases and J 6 bases, leaving 10 bases between the germline ends. CDR3 DNA: TGTGCCTGGAGTCAGGGTCCTCCTGAAGCTTTCTTT. This gives the protein CAWSQGPPEAFF.

The rearrangement links TRBV6-6 to TRBJ2-5, with D perhaps matching TRBD2 (8 bases). Germline V lookup: CDR1 MNHNY, CDR2 SVGAGI (reference sequence). Trimming left V 11 bases short and J 4 bases short, with 20 bases between. This CDR3 contains 14 residues. The CDR3 region has the DNA TGTGCCGGAAAAGGGGGCCGGGGGGGAGAGACCCAGTACTTC. Its protein product is CAGKGGRGGETQYF.

This clone appeared a single time. The chain links TRBV2 to TRBJ2-3; D is unclear. The CDR3 loop spans 13 amino acids. Germline CDR1 SNHLY, CDR2 FYNNEI. Trimming took off 1 base at V and 5 bases at J, with 7 bases between the two ends. The CDR3 protein is CASSEDSVDTQYF. The CDR3 DNA reads as TGTGCCAGCAGTGAAGATTCCGTAGATACGCAGTATTTT.

There are a few counts of this clone. The chain is built from TRBV5-6 and TRBJ2-2; the D gene could be TRBD1 or TRBD2 (6 bases each). Trimming took off 0 bases at V and 7 bases at J, with 16 bases between the two ends. CDR1 is SGHDT and CDR2 is YYEEEE in the germline V gene. This CDR3 is built from 16 residues. The chain's CDR3 is CASSLAGAGSGGELFF. The CDR3 bases are TGTGCCAGCAGCTTGGCGGGGGCAGGATCGGGCGGGGAGCTGTTTTTT.

The chain combines TRBV7-8 with TRBJ2-6; TRBD2 agrees at 15 bases. CDR3 length: 20 amino acids. The germline gives CDR1 SGHVS, CDR2 FQNEAQ. The trim removed 2 bases at V and 0 bases at J, leaving 5 bases unmatched. As DNA, the CDR3 is TGTGCCAGCAGCTTAAGGACTAGCGGGGGGGGTCCCTCTGGGGCCAACGTCCTGACTTTC. As protein: CASSLRTSGGGPSGANVLTF.

The chain links TRBV7-6 to TRBJ1-1, with D possibly TRBD1 on 6 matching bases. Trimming removed 0 bases at V and 1 base at J, with 15 bases between. The CDR3 totals 17 residues. CDR1 is SGHVS and CDR2 is FNYEAQ in the germline V gene. The CDR3 DNA is TGTGCCAGCAGCTTAGCGCTCAAGGGAGGGGGGAACACTGAAGCTTTCTTT. Amino acid sequence: CASSLALKGGGNTEAFF.

The V call is TRBV10-2, the J call TRBJ2-7; D gene unclear. The CDR3 is 12 amino acids. V was clipped by 8 bases and J by 1 base, with 9 bases between them. Per germline, CDR1 WSHSY and CDR2 SAAADI. Here the CDR3 DNA reads TGCGCCAGCTCTTCAGGTTCCTACGAGCAGTACTTC. It specifies CASSSGSYEQYF.

This chain joins TRBV6-1 and TRBJ1-2; D is uncertain. The length of the CDR3 is 15 residues. CDR1 and CDR2 from the germline V gene are MNHNS and SASEGT. Trimming left V 7 bases short and J 3 bases short, with 18 bases between. The chain's CDR3 is CASTEMEGWDYGYTF. For the CDR3, the DNA is TGTGCCAGCACCGAAATGGAAGGGTGGGACTATGGCTACACCTTC.

This chain uses TRBV4-3 with TRBJ1-1, with unresolved D. The CDR3 is 15 amino acids. Germline CDR1 is LGHNA and CDR2 is YSLEER. Trimming cost V 0 bases and J 1 base, with 9 bases left between them. CDR3 protein: CASSQEAFRNTEAFF. The CDR3 DNA follows: TGCGCCAGCAGCCAAGAAGCATTTCGGAACACTGAAGCTTTCTTT.

The V gene is TRBV18, the J gene TRBJ2-7; possible D gene TRBD2, 5 bases. The CDR3 length is 14 residues. V dropped 0 bases and J dropped 5 bases, with 11 bases sitting between them. Germline values: CDR1 KGHSH, CDR2 LQKENI. This chain's CDR3 is CASSPPRDRHEQYF. In DNA, the CDR3 is TGTGCCAGCTCACCACCCCGGGATAGGCACGAGCAGTACTTC.

The chain has TRBV11-3 and TRBJ1-2; no clear D. Trimming left V 2 bases short and J 0 bases short, with 4 bases between. Germline V CDR1 and CDR2: SGHNT, YENEEA. The CDR3 length is 13 residues. CDR3 nucleotide sequence: TGTGCCAGCAGCTTAACAGCTAACTATGGCTACACCTTC. It is translated as CASSLTANYGYTF.

V is TRBV11-3 and J is TRBJ2-3, with 9 bases identical to TRBD1. V shed 5 bases and J 1 base; nucleotides not matched to a gene: 4. The CDR3 loop spans 15 amino acids. CDR1 is SGHNT, CDR2 YENEEA, per germline. CDR3 in DNA: TGTGCCAGCAGCCAGCGGACAGGGGGCACAGATACGCAGTATTTT. Amino acid sequence: CASSQRTGGTDTQYF.